The rows below give T cell receptor beta chains drawn from one sample of a study of blood T cell repertoires in COVID-19. Here immunoSEQ multiplex PCR was the method, and the copy in TCRdb shows in-frame clones only, minus some. Here the sample spans a few hundred thousand clones, just under 90% being singletons. The specimen sequenced was peripheral blood. All receptors come from a woman aged 40 to 55 with acute or convalescent COVID-19. Each CDR3 is given with its conserved first and last residue. A D gene is named only where the DNA matches it firmly. The size entry is marked missing in some rows and otherwise reads once, few, many or a size class.

v_call	d_call	j_call	clone_size	cdr3_nt	cdr3_aa
TRBV5-1	-	TRBJ2-3	once	TGCGCCAGCAGCCCTGGGGGGACGAGGAACACAGATACGCAGTATTTT	CASSPGGTRNTDTQYF
TRBV6-5	TRBD1	TRBJ2-1	-	TGTGCCAGCAGGCGAGACAGGGGCACATACAATGAGCAGTTCTTC	CASRRDRGTYNEQFF
TRBV11-2	TRBD1	TRBJ2-2	-	TGTGCCAGCAAAAAGGCTCCGGACAGGGAACCCGGGGAGCTGTTTTTT	CASKKAPDREPGELFF
TRBV7-2	TRBD1	TRBJ1-2	-	TGTGCCAGCAGCCCCGACAGGGCAGGAGGCTACACCTTC	CASSPDRAGGYTF
TRBV7-8	-	TRBJ1-2	once	TGTGCCAGCAGCCCGTTCCTAAAGCAGGGTGGCTACACCTTC	CASSPFLKQGGYTF
TRBV29-1	TRBD1	TRBJ1-1	-	TGCAGCGTTAACGACAGGGCGGCTTTCTTT	CSVNDRAAFF
TRBV12-3/TRBV12-4	-	TRBJ1-2	-	TGTGCCAGCAGCGAAGCGGTTGGCTACACCTTC	CASSEAVGYTF
TRBV7-6	-	TRBJ1-1	-	TGTGCCAGCGCACCAGAGGGGAACACTGAAGCTTTCTTT	CASAPEGNTEAFF
TRBV6-1	-	TRBJ1-5	-	TGTGCCAGCAGTGAAGCAGGGGGAAATCAGCCCCAGCATTTT	CASSEAGGNQPQHF
TRBV9	-	TRBJ2-3	-	TGTGCCAGCAGCGTAGGTGGAGACACAGATACGCAGTATTTT	CASSVGGDTDTQYF